What follows is one TCR beta chain and its context. Antigen: not known. The sample originates from a study of blood T cells in healthy people across ages. Study-level points and caveats: The CMV status of each donor remained undetermined, and this could have confounded shifts in expanded clonotypes. Age advanced and TCR beta diversity per million T cells fell, roughly linearly. Long-lived donors carried more naive CD4+ cells and greater diversity than aged donors.

The CDR3 is 17 amino acids. Trimming stripped 0 bases from V and 2 bases from J, with 16 bases between. The germline V gene has CDR1 SGHRS and CDR2 YFSETQ. Primed by a sample-barcoded 5' primer and a J-beta primer mix, a second PCR proceeded for about 6 to 11 cycles. TCRdb used MiXCR to reprocess the 5' RACE reads, holding one entry per CDR3 protein. Of under 1 million distinct CDR3 sequences in the sample, around 45% are singletons; the top ten hold about 19%. This receptor was obtained from a man aged 55 to 70 in good health. Sequences were obtained from blood. The chain carries TRBV5-1 and TRBJ2-3; D is perhaps TRBD2 (5 bases). CDR3 sequence reads: CASSLEFGGGPTDTQYF. The CDR3 nucleotides read TGCGCCAGCAGCTTGGAATTTGGAGGAGGCCCCACAGATACGCAGTATTTT.